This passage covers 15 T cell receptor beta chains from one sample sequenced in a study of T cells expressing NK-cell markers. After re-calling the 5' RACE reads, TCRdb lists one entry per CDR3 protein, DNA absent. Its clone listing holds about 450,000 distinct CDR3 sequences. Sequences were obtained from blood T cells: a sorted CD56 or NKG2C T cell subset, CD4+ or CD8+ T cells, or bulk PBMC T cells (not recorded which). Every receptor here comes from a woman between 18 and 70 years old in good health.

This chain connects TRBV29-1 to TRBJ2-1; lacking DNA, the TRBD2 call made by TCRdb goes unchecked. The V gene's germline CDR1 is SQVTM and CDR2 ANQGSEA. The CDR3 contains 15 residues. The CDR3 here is CSGGLAGGSENEQFF.

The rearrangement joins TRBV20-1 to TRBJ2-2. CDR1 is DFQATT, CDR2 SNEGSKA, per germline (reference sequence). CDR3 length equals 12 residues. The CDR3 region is CSAPRVAGELFF.

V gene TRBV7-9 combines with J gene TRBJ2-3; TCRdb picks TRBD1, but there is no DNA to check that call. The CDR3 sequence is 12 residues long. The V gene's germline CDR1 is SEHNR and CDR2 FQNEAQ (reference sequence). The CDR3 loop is CASRAGVDTQYF.

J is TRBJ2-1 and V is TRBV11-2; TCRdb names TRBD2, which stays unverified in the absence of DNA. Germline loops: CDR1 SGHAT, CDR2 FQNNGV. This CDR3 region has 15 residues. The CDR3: CASSLQGPSYNEQFF.

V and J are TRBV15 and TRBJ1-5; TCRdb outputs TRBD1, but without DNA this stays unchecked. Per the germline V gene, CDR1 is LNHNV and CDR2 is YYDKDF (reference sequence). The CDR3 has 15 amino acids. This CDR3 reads CATSRGTGGNQPQHF.

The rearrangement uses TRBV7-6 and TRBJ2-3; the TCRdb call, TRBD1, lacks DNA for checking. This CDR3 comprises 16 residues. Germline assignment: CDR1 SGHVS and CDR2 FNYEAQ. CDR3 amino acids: CASSLGRQGAPDTQYF.

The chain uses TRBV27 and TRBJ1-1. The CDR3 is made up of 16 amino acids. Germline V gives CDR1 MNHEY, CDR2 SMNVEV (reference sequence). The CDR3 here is CASSLTGPRIGTEAFF.

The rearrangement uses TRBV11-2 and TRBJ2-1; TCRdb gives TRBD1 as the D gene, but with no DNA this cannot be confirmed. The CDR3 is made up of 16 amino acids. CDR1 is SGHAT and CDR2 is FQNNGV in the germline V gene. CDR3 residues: CASSFLAGAAYNEQFF.

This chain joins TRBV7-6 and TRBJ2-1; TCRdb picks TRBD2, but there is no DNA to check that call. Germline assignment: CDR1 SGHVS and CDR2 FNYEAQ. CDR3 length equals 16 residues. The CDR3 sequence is CASSLAPSGGPNEQFF.

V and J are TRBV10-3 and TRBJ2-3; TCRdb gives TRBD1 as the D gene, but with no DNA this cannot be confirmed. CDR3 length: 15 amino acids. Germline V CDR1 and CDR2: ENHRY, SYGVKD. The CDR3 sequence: CAISERGHITDTQYF.

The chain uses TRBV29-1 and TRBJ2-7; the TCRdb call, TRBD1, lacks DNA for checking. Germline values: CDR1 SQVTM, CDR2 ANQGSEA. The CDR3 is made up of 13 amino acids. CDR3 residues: CSVLTGNSYEQYF.

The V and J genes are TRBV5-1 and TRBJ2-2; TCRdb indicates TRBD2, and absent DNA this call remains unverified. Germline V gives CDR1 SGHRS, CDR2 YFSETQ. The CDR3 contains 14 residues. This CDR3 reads CASSPGDSNGELFF. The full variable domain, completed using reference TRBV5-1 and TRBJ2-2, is KAGVTQTPRYLIKTRGQQVTLSCSPISGHRSVSWYQQTPGQGLQFLFEYFSETQRNKGNFPGRFSGRQFSNSRSEMNVSTLELGDSALYLCASSPGDSNGELFFGEGSRLTVL.

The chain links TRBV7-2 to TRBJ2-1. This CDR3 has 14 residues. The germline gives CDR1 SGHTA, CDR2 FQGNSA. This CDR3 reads CASSLAGVSNEQFF.

The CDR3 here is CASSQPTGSPQHF. This chain connects TRBV4-3 to TRBJ1-5. Germline CDR1 and CDR2: LGHNA and YSLEER. CDR3 size: 13 residues.

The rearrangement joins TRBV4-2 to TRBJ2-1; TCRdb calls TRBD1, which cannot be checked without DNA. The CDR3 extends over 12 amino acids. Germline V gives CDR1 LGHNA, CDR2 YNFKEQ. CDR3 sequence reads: CASSQDRGEEFF.